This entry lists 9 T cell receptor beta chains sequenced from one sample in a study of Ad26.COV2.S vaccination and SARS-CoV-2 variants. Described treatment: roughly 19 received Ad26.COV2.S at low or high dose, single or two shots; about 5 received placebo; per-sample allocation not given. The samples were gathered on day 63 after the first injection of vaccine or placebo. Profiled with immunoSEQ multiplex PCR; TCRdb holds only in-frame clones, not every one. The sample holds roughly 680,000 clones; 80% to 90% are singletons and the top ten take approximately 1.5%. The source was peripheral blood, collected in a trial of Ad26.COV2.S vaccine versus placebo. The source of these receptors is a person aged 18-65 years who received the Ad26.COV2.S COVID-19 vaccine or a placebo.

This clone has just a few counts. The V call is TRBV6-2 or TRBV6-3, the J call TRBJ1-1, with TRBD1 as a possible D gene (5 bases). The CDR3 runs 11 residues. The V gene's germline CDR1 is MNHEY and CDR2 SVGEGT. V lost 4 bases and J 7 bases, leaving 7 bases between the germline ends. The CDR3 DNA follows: TGTGCCAGCAGTTCGGGGGGTGAAGCTTTCTTT. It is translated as CASSSGGEAFF.

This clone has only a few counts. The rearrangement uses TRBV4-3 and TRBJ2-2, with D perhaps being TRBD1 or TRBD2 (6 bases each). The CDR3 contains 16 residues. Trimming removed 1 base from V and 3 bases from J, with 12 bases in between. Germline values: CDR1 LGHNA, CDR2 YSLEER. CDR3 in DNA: TGCGCCAGCAGCCAAGGTGCAGGGGACTACACCGGGGAGCTGTTTTTT. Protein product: CASSQGAGDYTGELFF.

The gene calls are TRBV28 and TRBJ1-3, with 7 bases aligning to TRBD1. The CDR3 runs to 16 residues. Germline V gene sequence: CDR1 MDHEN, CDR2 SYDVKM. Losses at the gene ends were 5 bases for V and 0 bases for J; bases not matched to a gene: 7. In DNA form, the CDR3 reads TGTGCCAGCAGTCCGTCGGGACAGCTCTCTGGAAACACCATATATTTT. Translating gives CASSPSGQLSGNTIYF. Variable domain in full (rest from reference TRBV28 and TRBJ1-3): DVKVTQSSRYLVKRTGEKVFLECVQDMDHENMFWYRQDPGLGLRLIYFSYDVKMKEKGDIPEGYSVSREKKERFSLILESASTNQTSMYLCASSPSGQLSGNTIYFGEGSWLTVV.

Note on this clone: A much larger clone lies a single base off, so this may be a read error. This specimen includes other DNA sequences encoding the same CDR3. CDR3 coding DNA: TGTGCCAGCAGCGCCAGCGGGGGGGCCTACAATGAGCAGTTCTTC. As protein: CASSASGGAYNEQFF. The rearrangement links TRBV9 to TRBJ2-1; 10 bases line up with TRBD2. V trimming: 3 bases; J trimming: 2 bases; junction bases outside the gene matches: 2. There are 15 residues in the CDR3. The germline V gene has CDR1 SGDLS and CDR2 YYNGEE.

The CDR3 nucleotides are TGTGCCAGCAGCCCGAGTGGGGGAAGCAATCAGCCCCAGCATTTT. It encodes CASSPSGGSNQPQHF. This chain links TRBV5-6 with TRBJ1-5, with TRBD1 as a possible D gene (5 bases). In germline, CDR1 is SGHDT, CDR2 YYEEEE. The CDR3 spans 15 residues. The V gene lost 4 bases and the J gene lost 1 base, with 12 bases spanning the gap.

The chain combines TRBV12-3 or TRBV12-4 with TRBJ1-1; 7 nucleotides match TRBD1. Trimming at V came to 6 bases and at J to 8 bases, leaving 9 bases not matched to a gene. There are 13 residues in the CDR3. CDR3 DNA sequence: TGTGCCAGCAGCGGCGCGGACAGGACCGAAGCTTTCTTT. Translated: CASSGADRTEAFF.

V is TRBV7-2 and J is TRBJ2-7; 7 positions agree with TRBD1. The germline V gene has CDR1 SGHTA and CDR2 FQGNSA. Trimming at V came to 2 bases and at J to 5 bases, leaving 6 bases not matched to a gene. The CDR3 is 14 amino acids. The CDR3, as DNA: TGTGCCAGCAGCTTACGGGACAGAAGCCACGAGCAGTACTTC. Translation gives CASSLRDRSHEQYF.

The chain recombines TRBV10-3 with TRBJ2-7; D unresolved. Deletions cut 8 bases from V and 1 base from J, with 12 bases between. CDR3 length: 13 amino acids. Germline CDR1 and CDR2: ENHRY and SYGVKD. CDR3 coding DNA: TGTGCCATCGCTCAGGAGCCTTCCTACGAGCAGTACTTC. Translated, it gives CAIAQEPSYEQYF.

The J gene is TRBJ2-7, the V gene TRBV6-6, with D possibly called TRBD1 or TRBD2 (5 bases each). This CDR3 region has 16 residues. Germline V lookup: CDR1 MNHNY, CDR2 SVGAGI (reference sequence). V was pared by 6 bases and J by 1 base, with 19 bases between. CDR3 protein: CASRFHPGTSSYEQYF. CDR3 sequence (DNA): TGTGCCAGCAGATTTCACCCCGGGACGTCATCCTACGAGCAGTACTTC.